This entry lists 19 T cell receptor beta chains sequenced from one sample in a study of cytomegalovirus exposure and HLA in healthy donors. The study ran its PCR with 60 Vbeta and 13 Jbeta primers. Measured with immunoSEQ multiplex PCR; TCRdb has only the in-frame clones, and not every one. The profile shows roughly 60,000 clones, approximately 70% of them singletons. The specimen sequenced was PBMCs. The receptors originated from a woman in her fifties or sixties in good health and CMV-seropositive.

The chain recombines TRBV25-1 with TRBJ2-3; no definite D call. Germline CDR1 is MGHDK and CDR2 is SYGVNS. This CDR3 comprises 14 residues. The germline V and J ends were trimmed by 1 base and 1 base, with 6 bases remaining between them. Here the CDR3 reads CASSELGGTDTQYF. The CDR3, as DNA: TGTGCCAGCAGTGAATTGGGCGGCACAGATACGCAGTATTTT.

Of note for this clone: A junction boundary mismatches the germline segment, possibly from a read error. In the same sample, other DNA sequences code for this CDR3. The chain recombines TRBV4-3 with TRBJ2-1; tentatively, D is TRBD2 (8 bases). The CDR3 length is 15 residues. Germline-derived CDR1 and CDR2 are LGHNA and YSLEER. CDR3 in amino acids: CASSTGGGAVNEQFF. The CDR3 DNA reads TGCGCTAGCAGCACGGGAGGGGGCGCAGTCAATGAGCAGTTCTTC.

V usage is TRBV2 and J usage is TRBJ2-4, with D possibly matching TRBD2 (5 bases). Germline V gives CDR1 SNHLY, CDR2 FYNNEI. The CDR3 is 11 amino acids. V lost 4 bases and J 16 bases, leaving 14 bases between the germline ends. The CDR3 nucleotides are TGTGCCAGCAGTGGAAGAGGGAGACTATACTTC. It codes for CASSGRGRLYF.

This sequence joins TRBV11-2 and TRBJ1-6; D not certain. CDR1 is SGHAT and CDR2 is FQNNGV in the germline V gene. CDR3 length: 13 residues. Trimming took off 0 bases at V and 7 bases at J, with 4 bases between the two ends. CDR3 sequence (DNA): TGTGCCAGCAGCTTAGATCTGAATTCACCCCTCCACTTT. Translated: CASSLDLNSPLHF.

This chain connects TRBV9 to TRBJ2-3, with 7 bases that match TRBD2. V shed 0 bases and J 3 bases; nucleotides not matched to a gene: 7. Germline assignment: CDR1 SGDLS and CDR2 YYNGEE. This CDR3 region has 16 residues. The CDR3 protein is CASSVGGGVITDTQYF. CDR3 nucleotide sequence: TGTGCCAGCAGCGTAGGTGGGGGGGTTATAACAGATACGCAGTATTTT.

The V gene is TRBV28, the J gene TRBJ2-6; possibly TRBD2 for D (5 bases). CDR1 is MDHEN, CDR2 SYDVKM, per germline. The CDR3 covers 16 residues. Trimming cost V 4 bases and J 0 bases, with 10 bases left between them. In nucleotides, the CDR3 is TGTGCCAGCAGTTCGGGGTTTAGCTCTGGGGCCAACGTCCTGACTTTC. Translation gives CASSSGFSSGANVLTF.

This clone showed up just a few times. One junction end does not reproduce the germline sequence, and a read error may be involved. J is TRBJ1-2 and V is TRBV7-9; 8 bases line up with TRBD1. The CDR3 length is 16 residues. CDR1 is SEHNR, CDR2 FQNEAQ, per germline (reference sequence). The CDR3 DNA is TGTTCCAGCAGCTTAGCGTGGGACAGGCTGAACTATGGCTACACCTTC. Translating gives CSSSLAWDRLNYGYTF.

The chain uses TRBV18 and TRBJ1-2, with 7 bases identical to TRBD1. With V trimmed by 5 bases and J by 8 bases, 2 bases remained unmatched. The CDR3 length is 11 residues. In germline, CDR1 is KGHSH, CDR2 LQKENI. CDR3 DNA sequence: TGTGCCAGCTCAGACAGGGAAGGCTACACCTTC. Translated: CASSDREGYTF.

CDR3 loop: CASSRTQRRGYTF. In DNA form, the CDR3 reads TGTGCCAGCAGCAGGACACAAAGGCGTGGCTACACCTTC. The chain recombines TRBV21-1 with TRBJ1-2; TRBD1, as called in the table, went unchecked against the DNA. TRBV21-1 is a pseudogene. CDR3 length: 13 residues.

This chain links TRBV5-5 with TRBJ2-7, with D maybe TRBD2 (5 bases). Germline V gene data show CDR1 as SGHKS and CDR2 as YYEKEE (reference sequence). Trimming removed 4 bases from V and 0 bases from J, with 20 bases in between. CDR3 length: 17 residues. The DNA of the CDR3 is TGTGCCAGCAGCCCCGGGGTACCTTACACTAGCTCCTACGAGCAGTACTTC. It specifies CASSPGVPYTSSYEQYF.

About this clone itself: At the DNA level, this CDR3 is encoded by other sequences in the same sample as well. The CDR3 DNA reads TGTGCCAGTAGTTTACAGGGAGCACCTAGCACTGAAGCTTTCTTT. This gives the protein CASSLQGAPSTEAFF. The chain couples TRBV19 to TRBJ1-1, with D maybe TRBD1 (6 bases). The V and J ends lost 5 bases and 4 bases respectively, with 17 bases between them. CDR1 is LNHDA and CDR2 is SQIVND in the germline V gene (reference sequence). The CDR3 is made up of 15 amino acids. The full variable domain, with the rest looked up from reference TRBV19 and TRBJ1-1, is DGGITQSPKYLFRKEGQNVTLSCEQNLNHDAMYWYRQDPGQGLRLIYYSQIVNDFQKGDIAEGYSVSREKKESFPLTVTSAQKNPTAFYLCASSLQGAPSTEAFFGQGTRLTVV.

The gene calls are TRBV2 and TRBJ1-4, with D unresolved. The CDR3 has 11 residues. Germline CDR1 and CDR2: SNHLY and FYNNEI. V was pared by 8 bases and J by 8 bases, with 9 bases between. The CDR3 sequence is CASSLQEKLFF. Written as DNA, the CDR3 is TGTGCCAGCTCCCTGCAGGAAAAACTGTTTTTT.

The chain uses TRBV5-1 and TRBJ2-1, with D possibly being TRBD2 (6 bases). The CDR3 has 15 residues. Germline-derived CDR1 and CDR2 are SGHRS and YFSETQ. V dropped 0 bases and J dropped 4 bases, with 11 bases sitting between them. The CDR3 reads CASSLEGGAYNEQFF. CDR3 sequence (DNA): TGCGCCAGCAGCTTGGAGGGCGGGGCGTACAATGAGCAGTTCTTC. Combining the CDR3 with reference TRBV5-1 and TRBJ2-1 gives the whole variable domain KAGVTQTPRYLIKTRGQQVTLSCSPISGHRSVSWYQQTPGQGLQFLFEYFSETQRNKGNFPGRFSGRQFSNSRSEMNVSTLELGDSALYLCASSLEGGAYNEQFFGPGTRLTVL.

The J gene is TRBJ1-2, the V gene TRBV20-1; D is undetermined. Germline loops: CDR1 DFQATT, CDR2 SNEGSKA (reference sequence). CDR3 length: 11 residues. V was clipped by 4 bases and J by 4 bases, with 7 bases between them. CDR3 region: CSAMGGYGYTF. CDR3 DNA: TGCAGTGCTATGGGAGGCTATGGCTACACCTTC.

The CDR3 DNA follows: TGTGCCAGCAGCCAGAGGGATCAAGAGACCCAGTACTTC. Translated: CASSQRDQETQYF. The rearrangement joins TRBV7-9 to TRBJ2-5; tentatively, D is TRBD2 (5 bases). Germline V gives CDR1 SEHNR, CDR2 FQNEAQ (reference sequence). With 5 bases removed from V and 2 bases from J, the gap between germline ends came to 9 bases. The CDR3 length is 13 residues.

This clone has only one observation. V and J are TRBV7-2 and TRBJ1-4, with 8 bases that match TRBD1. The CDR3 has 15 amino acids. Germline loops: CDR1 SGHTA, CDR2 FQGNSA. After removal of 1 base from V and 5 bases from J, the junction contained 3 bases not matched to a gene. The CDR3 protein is CASSLDRGANEKLFF. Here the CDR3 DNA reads TGTGCCAGCAGCTTAGACAGGGGGGCAAATGAAAAACTGTTTTTT.

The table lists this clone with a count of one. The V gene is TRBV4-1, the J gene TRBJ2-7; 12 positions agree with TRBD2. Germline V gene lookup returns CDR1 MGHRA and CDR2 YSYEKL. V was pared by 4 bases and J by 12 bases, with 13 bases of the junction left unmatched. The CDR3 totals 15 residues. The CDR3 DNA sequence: TGCGCCAGCAGCCGGACTAGCGGGGATCCGAGCGCGTTGTACTTC. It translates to CASSRTSGDPSALYF.

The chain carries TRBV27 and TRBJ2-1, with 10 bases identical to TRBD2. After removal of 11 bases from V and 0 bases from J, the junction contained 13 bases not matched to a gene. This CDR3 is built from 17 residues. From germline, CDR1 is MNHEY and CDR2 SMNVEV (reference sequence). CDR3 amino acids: CAVGYSGGTISYNEQFF. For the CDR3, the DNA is TGTGCCGTGGGGTATAGCGGGGGGACAATCTCCTACAATGAGCAGTTCTTC.

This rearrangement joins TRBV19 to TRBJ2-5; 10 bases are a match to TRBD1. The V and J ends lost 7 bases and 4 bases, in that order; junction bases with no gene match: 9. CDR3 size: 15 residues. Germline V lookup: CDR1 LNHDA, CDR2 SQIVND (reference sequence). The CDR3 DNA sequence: TGTGCCAGTAAAAGCGATCGGACAGGGGGAGAGACCCAGTACTTC. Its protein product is CASKSDRTGGETQYF.